These 17 T cell receptor beta chains came from one sample sequenced in a study of T cell responses to AZD1222 COVID-19 vaccine. Using immunoSEQ multiplex PCR, the repertoire was profiled, and TCRdb retains in-frame clones only, with some absent. The repertoire holds about 96,000 clones, roughly nine tenths seen once, with roughly 1.7% in the top ten. Sequences were derived from peripheral blood, sampled on day 0 of AZD1222 vaccination. The origin of the receptors is an adult in good health.

The chain is built from TRBV12-3 or TRBV12-4 and TRBJ1-6, with 7 bases matching TRBD1. V trimming: 5 bases; J trimming: 8 bases; junction bases outside the gene matches: 3. CDR3 length: 13 residues. CDR3 sequence (DNA): TGTGCCAGCAGTACAGGGGAGTATTCACCCCTCCACTTT. As protein: CASSTGEYSPLHF.

The chain recombines TRBV7-2 with TRBJ1-5; maybe TRBD1 (5 bases). Trimming took 7 bases from V and 7 from J, leaving 14 bases between them. This CDR3 region has 13 residues. Germline loops: CDR1 SGHTA, CDR2 FQGNSA. CDR3 DNA: TGTGCCAGCATCGGGGACCTAGGCCAGCCCCAGCATTTT. Protein product: CASIGDLGQPQHF.

The V and J genes are TRBV9 and TRBJ1-5; D remains ambiguous. V shed 6 bases and J shed 3 bases, with 10 bases lying between them. The CDR3 loop spans 13 amino acids. From germline, CDR1 is SGDLS and CDR2 YYNGEE. This CDR3 reads CASNQHPNQPQHF. CDR3 coding DNA: TGTGCCAGCAACCAGCATCCCAATCAGCCCCAGCATTTT.

The chain employs TRBV4-2 and TRBJ1-4; 7 positions match TRBD1. The V gene end was trimmed by 3 bases and the J gene end by 7 bases; junction bases not matched to a gene: 14. The CDR3 spans 17 residues. The germline gives CDR1 LGHNA, CDR2 YNFKEQ. CDR3 bases: TGTGCCAGCAGCCATTTCGGACAGGACGGAAAGGGTGAAAAACTGTTTTTT. Translation gives CASSHFGQDGKGEKLFF.

The chain couples TRBV28 to TRBJ1-2, with D tentatively TRBD1 (6 bases). Germline values: CDR1 MDHEN, CDR2 SYDVKM. V lost 3 bases, J lost 8 bases, and 16 bases lay in between. The length of the CDR3 is 14 residues. CDR3 DNA sequence: TGTGCCAGCAGTTTTTATCCGCAGGGGAAAGGCTACACCTTC. Translation: CASSFYPQGKGYTF.

The rearrangement joins TRBV14 to TRBJ1-2; D is undetermined. Trimming pared 0 bases from V and 4 bases from J, leaving 12 bases between. There are 15 residues in the CDR3. The germline CDR1 and CDR2 sequences are SGHDN and FVKESK. CDR3 sequence: CASSQDLQPFYGYTF. The CDR3 DNA is TGTGCCAGCAGCCAAGATTTACAGCCCTTCTATGGCTACACCTTC.

This clone was found once. The chain carries TRBV15 and TRBJ1-2; 8 bases map to TRBD1. Unmatched junction bases numbered 9, after V lost 4 bases and J lost 8 bases. Germline loops: CDR1 LNHNV, CDR2 YYDKDF (reference sequence). The CDR3 is made up of 14 amino acids. The CDR3, as DNA: TGTGCCACCAGCACAAGATCGACAGGGGTCGGCTACACCTTC. Protein product: CATSTRSTGVGYTF.

The J gene is TRBJ2-7, the V gene TRBV7-2; weak D call: TRBD2 (5 bases). This CDR3 is built from 16 residues. V lost 0 bases and J 1 base, leaving 13 bases between the germline ends. Germline assignment: CDR1 SGHTA and CDR2 FQGNSA. CDR3 DNA: TGTGCCAGCAGCTTAGCCGGGGTCCTAGCTTCCTACGAGCAGTACTTC. Protein: CASSLAGVLASYEQYF.

This chain connects TRBV18 to TRBJ1-2, with 7 nucleotides matching TRBD1. This CDR3 contains 15 residues. Germline V lookup: CDR1 KGHSH, CDR2 LQKENI. Losses at the gene ends were 2 bases for V and 6 bases for J; bases not matched to a gene: 9. The CDR3 sequence is CASSPVARGSDGYTF. The CDR3 nucleotides are TGTGCCAGCTCACCAGTTGCCAGGGGGTCGGATGGCTACACCTTC.

V is TRBV9 and J is TRBJ1-2, with TRBD1 as a possible D gene (6 bases). This CDR3 is built from 15 residues. Germline assignment: CDR1 SGDLS and CDR2 YYNGEE. Trimming left V 4 bases short and J 5 bases short, with 18 bases between. In nucleotides, the CDR3 is TGTGCCAGCAGCCCACGAGTGGGGGCCGTTTATGGCTACACCTTC. Amino acid sequence: CASSPRVGAVYGYTF. Together with reference TRBV9 and TRBJ1-2, the CDR3 gives the full variable domain: DSGVTQTPKHLITATGQRVTLRCSPRSGDLSVYWYQQSLDQGLQFLIQYYNGEERAKGNILERFSAQQFPDLHSELNLSSLELGDSALYFCASSPRVGAVYGYTFGSGTRLTVV.

This rearrangement joins TRBV5-6 to TRBJ2-1; D is unresolved. CDR1 and CDR2 from the germline V gene are SGHDT and YYEEEE. This CDR3 is built from 17 residues. V was pared by 3 bases and J by 1 base, with 17 bases between. The CDR3, as DNA: TGTGCCAGCAGCTCCTCCATCGGAATCGGATCCTACAATGAGCAGTTCTTC. This sequence encodes CASSSSIGIGSYNEQFF.

V is TRBV7-9 and J is TRBJ1-2; TRBD1 is a possible D gene (6 bases). Deletions cut 5 bases from V and 7 bases from J, with 14 bases between. The CDR3 length is 13 residues. In germline, CDR1 is SEHNR, CDR2 FQNEAQ (reference sequence). The CDR3 sequence: CASSASGGAGYTF. The CDR3 region has the DNA TGTGCCAGCAGCGCCTCGGGGGGGGCTGGCTACACCTTC. Together with reference TRBV7-9 and TRBJ1-2, the CDR3 gives the full variable domain: DTGVSQNPRHKITKRGQNVTFRCDPISEHNRLYWYRQTLGQGPEFLTYFQNEAQLEKSRLLSDRFSAERPKGSFSTLEIQRTEQGDSAMYLCASSASGGAGYTFGSGTRLTVV.

The chain combines TRBV6-1 with TRBJ2-5; perhaps D is TRBD1 or TRBD2 (5 bases each). CDR1 and CDR2 from the germline V gene are MNHNS and SASEGT. V lost 1 base and J lost 2, with 11 bases in between. The CDR3 is 15 amino acids. The CDR3 coding sequence is TGTGCCAGCAGTGAAGTGGTGGGGGTGCAAGAGACCCAGTACTTC. Protein sequence: CASSEVVGVQETQYF.

The chain employs TRBV6-5 and TRBJ1-1; a weak D match, TRBD1 (5 bases). Germline CDR1 MNHEY, CDR2 SVGAGI. The V end lost 6 bases, the J end lost 2 bases, and 10 bases lay between the germline ends. The CDR3 is 13 residues long. The CDR3 coding sequence is TGTGCCAGCAGCCGGGGCCTAAACACTGAAGCTTTCTTT. This gives the protein CASSRGLNTEAFF.

The rearrangement joins TRBV7-2 to TRBJ1-2; 9 bases match TRBD1. Looked up from germline, CDR1 is SGHTA and CDR2 is FQGNSA. CDR3 size: 13 residues. Trimming at V came to 6 bases and at J to 6 bases, leaving 5 bases not matched to a gene. DNA of the CDR3: TGTGCCAGCAGGAGGGACAGGGTGAATGGCTACACCTTC. Protein product: CASRRDRVNGYTF.

The chain uses TRBV7-8 and TRBJ2-1, with D perhaps TRBD2 (6 bases). V lost 4 bases and J 7 bases, leaving 26 bases between the germline ends. The CDR3 runs to 18 residues. Looked up from germline, CDR1 is SGHVS and CDR2 is FQNEAQ. The DNA for the CDR3 is TGTGCCAGCAGCTCACTTGGGGGGACTGGGACTCAGAGGAATGAGCAGTTCTTC. It is translated as CASSSLGGTGTQRNEQFF.

CDR3 nucleotides: TGTGCCAGCAACTCCCGCCAGGGGAGGGGAGCAGCCGAGCAGTACTTC. Translation gives CASNSRQGRGAAEQYF. The chain couples TRBV13 to TRBJ2-7; tentatively, D is TRBD2 (7 bases). There are 16 residues in the CDR3. The V end lost 7 bases, the J end lost 6 bases, and 25 bases lay between the germline ends. CDR1 and CDR2 (germline): PRHDT, FYEKMQ (reference sequence).